This T cell receptor beta chain was obtained from a study of T cells expressing NK-cell markers. At the level of the study: Sorted T-cell subsets CD3+CD56+NKG2C+, CD3+CD56+NKG2C- and CD3+CD56-NKG2C+ were TCR beta-sequenced. The eight sequenced donors comprised seven who were HCMV-seropositive and one who was seronegative.

Libraries used 5'RACE template switching adding universal primer site and UMIs. For each CDR3 protein, TCRdb gives one entry from its re-call of the 5' RACE reads, without DNA. The sample table sets out a few hundred thousand distinct CDR3 sequences. The CDR3 consists of 16 residues. From germline, CDR1 is SQVTM and CDR2 ANQGSEA. Study-wide points: There remained a lack of clarity about HCMV specificity of expanded NKG2C+ T cell clones.

As for this clonotype: Its specificity is unknown.

The sample was blood T cells: a sorted CD56 or NKG2C T cell subset, CD4+ or CD8+ T cells, or bulk PBMC T cells (not recorded which). This chain links TRBV29-1 with TRBJ2-5; absent DNA, TCRdb's TRBD1 call cannot be checked. The source is a man aged 18 to 69 in good health. The CDR3 sequence is CSVLMKRTGIQETQYF.